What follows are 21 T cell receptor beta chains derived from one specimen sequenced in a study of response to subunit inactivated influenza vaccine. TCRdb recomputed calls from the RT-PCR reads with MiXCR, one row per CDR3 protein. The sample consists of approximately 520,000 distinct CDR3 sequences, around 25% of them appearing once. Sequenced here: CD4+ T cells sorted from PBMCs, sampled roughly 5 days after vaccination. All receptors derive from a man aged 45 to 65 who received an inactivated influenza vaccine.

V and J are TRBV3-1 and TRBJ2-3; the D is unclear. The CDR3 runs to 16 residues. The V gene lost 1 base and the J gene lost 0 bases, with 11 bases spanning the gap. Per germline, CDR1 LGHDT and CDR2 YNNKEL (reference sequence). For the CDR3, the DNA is TGTGCCAGCAGCCAAGGAGGCGTATCTAGCACAGATACGCAGTATTTT. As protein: CASSQGGVSSTDTQYF.

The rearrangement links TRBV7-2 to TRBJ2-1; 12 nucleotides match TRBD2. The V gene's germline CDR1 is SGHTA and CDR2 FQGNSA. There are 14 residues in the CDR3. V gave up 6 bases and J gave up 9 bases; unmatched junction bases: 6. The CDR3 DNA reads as TGTGCCAGCAGGCTAGCGGGAGGGCCTGGTGAGCAGTTCTTC. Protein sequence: CASRLAGGPGEQFF.

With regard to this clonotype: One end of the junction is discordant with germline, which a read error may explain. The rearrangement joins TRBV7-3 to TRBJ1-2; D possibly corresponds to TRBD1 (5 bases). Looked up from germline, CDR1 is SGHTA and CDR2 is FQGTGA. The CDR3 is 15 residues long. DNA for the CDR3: TGTGCCGGCAGCCTACACCCTGGACTCCGGGGCGGCTACACCTTC. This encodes CAGSLHPGLRGGYTF.

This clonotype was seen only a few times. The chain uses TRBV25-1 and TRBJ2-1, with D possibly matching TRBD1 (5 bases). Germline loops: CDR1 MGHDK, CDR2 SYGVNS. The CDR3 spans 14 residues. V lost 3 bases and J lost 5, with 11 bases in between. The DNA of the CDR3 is TGTGCCAGCAGTGAGAAGACAGCAAACAATGAGCAGTTCTTC. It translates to CASSEKTANNEQFF.

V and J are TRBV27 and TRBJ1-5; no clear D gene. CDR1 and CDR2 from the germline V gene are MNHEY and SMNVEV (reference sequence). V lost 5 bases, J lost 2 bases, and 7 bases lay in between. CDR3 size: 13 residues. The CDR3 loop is CASSRYGNQPQHF. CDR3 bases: TGTGCCAGCAGTAGATATGGCAATCAGCCCCAGCATTTT.

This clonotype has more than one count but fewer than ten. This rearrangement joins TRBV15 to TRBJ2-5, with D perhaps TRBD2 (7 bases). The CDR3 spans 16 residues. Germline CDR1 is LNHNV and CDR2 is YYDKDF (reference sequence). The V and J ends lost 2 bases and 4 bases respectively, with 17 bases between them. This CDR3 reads CATSRSGGGRGETQYF. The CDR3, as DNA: TGTGCCACCAGCAGATCCGGCGGGGGCAGAGGAGAGACCCAGTACTTC.

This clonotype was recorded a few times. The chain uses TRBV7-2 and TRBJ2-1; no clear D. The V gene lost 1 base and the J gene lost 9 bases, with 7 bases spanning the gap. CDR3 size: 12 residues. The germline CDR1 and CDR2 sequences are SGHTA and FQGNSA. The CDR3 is CASSLDVGEQFF. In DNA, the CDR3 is TGTGCCAGCAGCTTAGACGTGGGTGAGCAGTTCTTC.

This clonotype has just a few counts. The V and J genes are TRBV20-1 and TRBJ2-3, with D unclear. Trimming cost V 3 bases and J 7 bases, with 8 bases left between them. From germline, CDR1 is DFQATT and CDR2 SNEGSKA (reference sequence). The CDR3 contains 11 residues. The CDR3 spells CSASVHNTQYF. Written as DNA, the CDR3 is TGCAGTGCTAGCGTCCACAATACGCAGTATTTT.

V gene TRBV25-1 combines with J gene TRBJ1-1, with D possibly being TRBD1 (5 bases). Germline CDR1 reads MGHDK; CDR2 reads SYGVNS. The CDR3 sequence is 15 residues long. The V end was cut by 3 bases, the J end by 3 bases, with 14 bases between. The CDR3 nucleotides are TGTGCCAGCAGTGACCCCCGGGACGGTGACACTGAAGCTTTCTTT. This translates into CASSDPRDGDTEAFF.

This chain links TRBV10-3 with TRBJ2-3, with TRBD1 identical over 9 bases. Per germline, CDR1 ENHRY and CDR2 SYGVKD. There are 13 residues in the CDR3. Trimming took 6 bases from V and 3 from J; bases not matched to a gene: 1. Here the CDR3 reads CAIRGQGTDTQYF. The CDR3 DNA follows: TGTGCCATCAGGGGACAGGGAACAGATACGCAGTATTTT.

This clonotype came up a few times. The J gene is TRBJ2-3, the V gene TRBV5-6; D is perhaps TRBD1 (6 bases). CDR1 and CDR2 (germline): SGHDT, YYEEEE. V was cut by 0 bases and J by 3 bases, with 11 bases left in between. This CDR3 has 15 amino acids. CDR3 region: CASSLGGRQTDTQYF. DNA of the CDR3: TGTGCCAGCAGCTTGGGGGGGCGGCAGACAGATACGCAGTATTTT.

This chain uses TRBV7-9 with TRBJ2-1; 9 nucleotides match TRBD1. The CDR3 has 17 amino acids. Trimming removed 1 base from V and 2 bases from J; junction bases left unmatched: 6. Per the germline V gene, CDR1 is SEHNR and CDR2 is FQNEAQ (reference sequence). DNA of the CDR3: TGTGCCAGCAGCTTAGGCTATAGGACAGGGGCCTACAATGAGCAGTTCTTC. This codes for CASSLGYRTGAYNEQFF. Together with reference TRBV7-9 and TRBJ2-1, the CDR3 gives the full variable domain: DTGVSQNPRHKITKRGQNVTFRCDPISEHNRLYWYRQTLGQGPEFLTYFQNEAQLEKSRLLSDRFSAERPKGSFSTLEIQRTEQGDSAMYLCASSLGYRTGAYNEQFFGPGTRLTVL.

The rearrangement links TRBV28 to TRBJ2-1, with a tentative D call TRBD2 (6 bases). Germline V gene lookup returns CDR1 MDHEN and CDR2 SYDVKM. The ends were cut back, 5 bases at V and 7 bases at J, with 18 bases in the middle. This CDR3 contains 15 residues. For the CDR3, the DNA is TGTGCCAGCAGTCCCGCGGGACTCTCTAAAAATGAGCAGTTCTTC. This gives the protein CASSPAGLSKNEQFF.

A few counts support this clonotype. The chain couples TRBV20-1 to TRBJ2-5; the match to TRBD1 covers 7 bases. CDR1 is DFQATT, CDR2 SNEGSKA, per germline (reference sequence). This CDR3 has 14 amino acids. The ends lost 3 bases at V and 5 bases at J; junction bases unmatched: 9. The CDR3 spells CSASLTGVGETQYF. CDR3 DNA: TGCAGTGCTAGCCTAACAGGGGTAGGGGAGACCCAGTACTTC.

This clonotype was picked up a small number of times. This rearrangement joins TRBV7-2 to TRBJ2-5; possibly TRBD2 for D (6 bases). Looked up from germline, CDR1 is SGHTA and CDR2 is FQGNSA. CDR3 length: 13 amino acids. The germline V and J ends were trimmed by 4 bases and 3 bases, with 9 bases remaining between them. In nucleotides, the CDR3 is TGTGCCAGCAGCTACGGGAGAAAAGAGACCCAGTACTTC. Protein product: CASSYGRKETQYF.

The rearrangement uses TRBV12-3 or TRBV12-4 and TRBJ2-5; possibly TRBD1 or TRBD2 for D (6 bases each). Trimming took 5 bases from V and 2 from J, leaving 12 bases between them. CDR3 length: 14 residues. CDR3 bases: TGTGCCAGCAGTACAGGGAGGAGGCAAGAGACCCAGTACTTC. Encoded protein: CASSTGRRQETQYF.

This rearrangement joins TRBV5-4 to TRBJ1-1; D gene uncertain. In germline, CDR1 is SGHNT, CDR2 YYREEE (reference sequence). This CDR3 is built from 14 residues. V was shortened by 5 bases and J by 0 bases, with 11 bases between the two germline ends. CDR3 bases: TGTGCCAGCAGGCCGGACGGGATGAACACTGAAGCTTTCTTT. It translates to CASRPDGMNTEAFF.

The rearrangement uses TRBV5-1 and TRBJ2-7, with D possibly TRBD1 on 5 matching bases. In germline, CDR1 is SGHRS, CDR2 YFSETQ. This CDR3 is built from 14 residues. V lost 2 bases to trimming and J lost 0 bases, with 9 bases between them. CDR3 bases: TGCGCCAGCAGCTTAGGGGCCCCCTCCTACGAGCAGTACTTC. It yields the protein CASSLGAPSYEQYF.

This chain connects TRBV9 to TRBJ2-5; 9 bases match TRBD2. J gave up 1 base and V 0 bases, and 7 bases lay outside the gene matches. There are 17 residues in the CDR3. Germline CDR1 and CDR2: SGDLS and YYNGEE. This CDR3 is CASSVGSLAGIQETQYF. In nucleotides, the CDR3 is TGTGCCAGCAGCGTAGGCAGTCTAGCGGGGATCCAAGAGACCCAGTACTTC.

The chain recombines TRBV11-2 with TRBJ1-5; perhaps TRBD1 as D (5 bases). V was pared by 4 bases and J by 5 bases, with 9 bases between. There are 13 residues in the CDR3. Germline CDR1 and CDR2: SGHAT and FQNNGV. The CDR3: CASSSTQDQPQHF. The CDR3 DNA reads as TGTGCCAGCAGCTCGACACAGGATCAGCCCCAGCATTTT.

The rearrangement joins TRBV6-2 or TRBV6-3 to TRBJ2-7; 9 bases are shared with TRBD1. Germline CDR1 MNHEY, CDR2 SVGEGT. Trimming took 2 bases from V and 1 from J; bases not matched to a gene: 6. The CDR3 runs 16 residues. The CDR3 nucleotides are TGTGCCAGCAGTTACGGGACAGGGCTACGATCCTACGAGCAGTACTTC. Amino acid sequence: CASSYGTGLRSYEQYF.